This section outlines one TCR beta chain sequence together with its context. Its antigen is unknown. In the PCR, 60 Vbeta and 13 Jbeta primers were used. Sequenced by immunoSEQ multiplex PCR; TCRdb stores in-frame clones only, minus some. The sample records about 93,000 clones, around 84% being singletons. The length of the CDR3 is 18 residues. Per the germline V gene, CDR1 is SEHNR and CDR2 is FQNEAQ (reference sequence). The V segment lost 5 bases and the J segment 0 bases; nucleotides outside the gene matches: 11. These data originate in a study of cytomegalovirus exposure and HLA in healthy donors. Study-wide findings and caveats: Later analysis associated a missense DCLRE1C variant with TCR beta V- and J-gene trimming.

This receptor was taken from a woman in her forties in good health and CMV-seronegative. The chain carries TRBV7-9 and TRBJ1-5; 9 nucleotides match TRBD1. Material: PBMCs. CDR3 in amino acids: CASSSMGQGHYSNQPQHF. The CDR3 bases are TGTGCCAGCAGCAGCATGGGACAGGGACATTATAGCAATCAGCCCCAGCATTTT.